This T cell receptor (beta chain) was identified during a study of human T cells and chemical hapten exposure. Study summary: All patients underwent weekly scalp dosing with diphenylcyclopropenone for the full roughly 24-week study.

This clonotype was detected a few times. Antigen specificity is unknown. General study findings and limits: The study found expanded TCRs formed significantly more large CDR3 similarity clusters than controls. Expanded TCR counts at PT1 were positively correlated with the patch test score.

Indicated time point: patch test 2, 6 weeks after DPC sensitization. The treatment was: therapeutic diphenylcyclopropenone sensitization with weekly scalp DPC. As originally analysed: Sample TCR counts, which ranged from 23,224 to 690,600, had a median of 95,638. TCRdb independently ran MiXCR on the RACE reads; one entry per CDR3 protein. These V and J calls rely on TCRdb rather than the paper's analysis. The data hold 330,000 or so distinct CDR3 sequences, with around 6% observed a single time. Sequencing was performed on whole blood, taken in connection with sensitization to the hapten diphenylcyclopropenone (DPC). This TCR derives from a woman aged 18 to 35 with alopecia areata. Some clones in this sample may be carry-over from other donors' samples.

This CDR3 is CASNQGQDTGELFF. As DNA, the CDR3 is TGTGCCAGCAACCAGGGACAAGACACCGGGGAGCTGTTTTTT. The chain carries TRBV12-3 or TRBV12-4 and TRBJ2-2; TRBD1 is a possible D gene (6 bases). V dropped 7 bases and J dropped 3 bases, with 12 bases sitting between them. The CDR3 loop spans 14 amino acids.